The 25 T cell receptor beta chains reported below all come from one sample, sequenced in a study of Graves' ophthalmopathy and Graves' hyperthyroidism. RNA transcripts provided the template for amplifying TCR beta CDR3 regions. Second-round multiplex PCR came after first-round RT-PCR with HTBI primers. TCRdb reanalysed the multiplex PCR reads using MiXCR and keeps one entry per CDR3 protein. This table has some 160,000 distinct CDR3 sequences, 35% to 50% appearing once. The sequenced sample was peripheral blood. These receptors were obtained from a man aged 25-45 years with Graves' ophthalmopathy.

Many counts were recorded for this clonotype. The genes are TRBV7-2 and TRBJ1-2; no firm D call. The germline CDR1 and CDR2 sequences are SGHTA and FQGNSA. Trimming took off 5 bases at V and 7 bases at J, with 17 bases between the two ends. There are 14 residues in the CDR3. The CDR3 bases are TGTGCCAGCAGCCCAGGAGGCCTCACGGTTGGCTACACCTTC. Its translation: CASSPGGLTVGYTF.

The chain carries TRBV12-3 or TRBV12-4 and TRBJ1-2, with unresolved D. V shed 5 bases and J shed 4 bases, with 8 bases lying between them. CDR3 length equals 12 residues. The CDR3, as DNA: TGTGCCAGCAGTGGTGGGAGCTATGGCTACACCTTC. Translating it yields CASSGGSYGYTF.

The chain is built from TRBV10-3 and TRBJ1-6, with D hard to call. The CDR3 loop spans 15 amino acids. With 0 bases removed from V and 7 bases from J, the gap between germline ends came to 10 bases. CDR1 ENHRY and CDR2 SYGVKD come from the germline V gene. CDR3 region: CAISESRARNSPLHF. In DNA form, the CDR3 reads TGTGCCATCAGTGAGTCTAGGGCACGAAATTCACCCCTCCACTTT.

Ten or more counts support this clonotype. The chain couples TRBV10-3 to TRBJ1-5, with unresolved D. CDR3 length equals 14 residues. Germline CDR1 ENHRY, CDR2 SYGVKD. V was trimmed by 3 bases and J by 3 bases, leaving 9 bases between them. The CDR3 sequence: CAISEGGNNQPQHF. The DNA of the CDR3 is TGTGCCATCAGTGAAGGAGGTAACAATCAGCCCCAGCATTTT.

This clonotype was counted at least ten times. The chain has TRBV24-1 and TRBJ1-5; TRBD1 might be the D (6 bases). Trimming stripped 4 bases from V and 3 bases from J, with 9 bases between. In germline, CDR1 is KGHDR, CDR2 SFDVKD. The CDR3 totals 14 residues. For the CDR3, the DNA is TGTGCCACCAGTGACTGGGACACCAATCAGCCCCAGCATTTT. This encodes CATSDWDTNQPQHF.

This clonotype was found many times. The J gene is TRBJ1-5, the V gene TRBV28; D remains ambiguous. Germline V lookup: CDR1 MDHEN, CDR2 SYDVKM. This CDR3 contains 12 residues. V lost 7 bases to trimming and J lost 6 bases, with 10 bases between them. DNA of the CDR3: TGTGCCAGCACCCTCGTCGGTCAGCCCCAGCATTTT. This sequence encodes CASTLVGQPQHF.

This clonotype was picked up many times. The V gene is TRBV28, the J gene TRBJ1-1, with D perhaps TRBD1 (6 bases). V lost 2 bases, J lost 8 bases, and 15 bases lay in between. Germline assignment: CDR1 MDHEN and CDR2 SYDVKM. The CDR3 has 14 residues. The CDR3 sequence is CASSLGTWWVEAFF. As DNA, the CDR3 is TGTGCCAGCAGTTTAGGGACATGGTGGGTAGAAGCTTTCTTT.

The gene calls are TRBV6-1 and TRBJ2-7; D is uncertain. With 0 bases removed from V and 0 bases from J, the gap between germline ends came to 9 bases. Germline CDR1 and CDR2: MNHNS and SASEGT. There are 15 residues in the CDR3. The CDR3 DNA is TGTGCCAGCAGTGAAGCACCCACCTTCTCCTACGAGCAGTACTTC. This encodes CASSEAPTFSYEQYF.

In this sample, this clonotype turned up many times. V and J are TRBV6-2 or TRBV6-3 and TRBJ2-5; D ambiguous. V was pared by 8 bases and J by 4 bases, with 17 bases between. The CDR3 extends over 14 amino acids. Germline values: CDR1 MNHEY, CDR2 SVGEGT. The CDR3 DNA follows: TGTGCCAGCCAAGAGGTCTCCCACCTAGAGACCCAGTACTTC. Translating it yields CASQEVSHLETQYF.

The table lists this clonotype with many counts. V gene TRBV28 combines with J gene TRBJ1-2; D not certain. Trimming removed 4 bases from V and 6 bases from J, with 3 bases in between. The CDR3 runs to 10 residues. Germline V CDR1 and CDR2: MDHEN, SYDVKM. The CDR3 DNA reads TGTGCCAGCAGTTCCAATGGCTACACCTTC. This translates into CASSSNGYTF.

CDR3 DNA sequence: TGTGCCAGCAGTTACCGACAAACTAACTATGGCTACACCTTC. It yields the protein CASSYRQTNYGYTF. The chain employs TRBV6-2 or TRBV6-3 and TRBJ1-2; D is uncertain. This CDR3 is 14 amino acids long. Per germline, CDR1 MNHEY and CDR2 SVGEGT. Trimming left V 2 bases short and J 0 bases short, with 7 bases between.

In its sample, this clonotype was seen many times. The chain is built from TRBV10-3 and TRBJ1-3; D remains ambiguous. CDR3 length: 15 amino acids. Germline V lookup: CDR1 ENHRY, CDR2 SYGVKD. V was clipped by 10 bases and J by 8 bases, with 24 bases between them. The CDR3 here is CATENAAIAGDTIYF. The DNA for the CDR3 is TGTGCCACCGAAAACGCTGCAATAGCCGGGGACACCATATATTTT.

The chain recombines TRBV19 with TRBJ1-5; D call uncertain. The CDR3 covers 14 residues. Germline V CDR1 and CDR2: LNHDA, SQIVND (reference sequence). The V end lost 1 base, the J end lost 6 bases, and 10 bases lay between the germline ends. The CDR3, as DNA: TGTGCCAGTAGTATAGTAGGCCGGCCTCAGCCCCAGCATTTT. This codes for CASSIVGRPQPQHF.

The chain joins TRBV11-2 to TRBJ2-5, with 11 nucleotides matching TRBD1. The CDR3 has 15 residues. Germline CDR1 SGHAT, CDR2 FQNNGV. The J segment lost 3 bases and the V segment lost 5 bases, leaving 5 bases of the junction unmatched. CDR3 sequence reads: CASSVWDRGEETQYF. In nucleotides, the CDR3 is TGTGCCAGCAGCGTATGGGACAGGGGGGAAGAGACCCAGTACTTC.

This chain uses TRBV6-5 with TRBJ2-2; TRBD1 agrees at 10 bases. Germline lookup yields CDR1 MNHEY and CDR2 SVGAGI. Trimming took 2 bases from V and 8 from J; bases not matched to a gene: 5. CDR3 length equals 15 residues. Here the CDR3 reads CASSYRDRGGGELFF. CDR3 DNA: TGTGCCAGCAGTTACCGGGACAGGGGCGGAGGGGAGCTGTTTTTT.

This clonotype came up many times. The chain uses TRBV4-2 and TRBJ1-6; 7 bases map to TRBD1. This CDR3 has 15 residues. V shed 0 bases and J 10 bases; nucleotides not matched to a gene: 6. Germline loops: CDR1 LGHNA, CDR2 YNFKEQ. CDR3 sequence: CASSQETGSGSPLHF. The CDR3 DNA reads as TGTGCCAGCAGCCAAGAGACAGGGTCAGGATCACCCCTCCACTTT.

This clonotype was recorded at least ten times. One end of the junction does not line up with germline, which may come from a read error. The V and J genes are TRBV6-5 and TRBJ2-5; no definite D call. The CDR3 contains 13 residues. Germline V gene lookup returns CDR1 MNHEY and CDR2 SVGAGI. The CDR3 region is CASKEPYQEIQYF. CDR3 bases: TGTGCCAGCAAGGAGCCGTACCAAGAGATCCAGTACTTC.

This clonotype was seen at least ten times. The J gene is TRBJ2-5, the V gene TRBV9; 9 bases map to TRBD2. V gave up 2 bases and J gave up 5 bases; unmatched junction bases: 7. The CDR3 spans 15 residues. Germline CDR1 and CDR2: SGDLS and YYNGEE. Written as DNA, the CDR3 is TGTGCCAGCAGCGTCGGGACTAGCAATGAGGAGACCCAGTACTTC. This translates into CASSVGTSNEETQYF.

This clonotype was observed many times. CDR3 sequence reads: CSVQIFGTYQETQYF. CDR3 DNA sequence: TGCAGCGTCCAAATATTTGGGACTTACCAAGAGACCCAGTACTTC. The J gene is TRBJ2-5, the V gene TRBV29-1; possible D gene TRBD2, 6 bases. This CDR3 spans 15 amino acids. Trimming took off 6 bases at V and 0 bases at J, with 17 bases between the two ends. Germline values: CDR1 SQVTM, CDR2 ANQGSEA.

This clonotype showed up many times. This chain connects TRBV19 to TRBJ2-2, with D unresolved. Germline CDR1 reads LNHDA; CDR2 reads SQIVND (reference sequence). The CDR3 totals 13 residues. V gave up 5 bases and J gave up 3 bases, with 7 bases separating them. As DNA, the CDR3 is TGTGCCAGTAGTCGACGGGACACCGGGGAGCTGTTTTTT. Encoded protein: CASSRRDTGELFF.

This clonotype was seen repeatedly, ten times or more. This chain joins TRBV7-2 and TRBJ1-1; a possible D gene is TRBD1 (6 bases). The CDR3 contains 15 residues. With 7 bases removed from V and 1 base from J, the gap between germline ends came to 16 bases. The germline CDR1 and CDR2 sequences are SGHTA and FQGNSA. CDR3 loop: CASTYTGTSNTEAFF. CDR3 coding DNA: TGTGCCAGCACCTATACCGGGACATCGAACACTGAAGCTTTCTTT.

This clonotype showed up many times. The chain has TRBV7-2 and TRBJ1-1, with D perhaps matching TRBD1 (5 bases). Germline CDR1 reads SGHTA; CDR2 reads FQGNSA. With 8 bases removed from V and 4 bases from J, the gap between germline ends came to 20 bases. The CDR3 loop spans 15 amino acids. The CDR3 sequence: CASRPGWGRVTEAFF. The CDR3 coding sequence is TGTGCCAGCCGCCCCGGTTGGGGGAGGGTCACTGAAGCTTTCTTT. The entire variable domain, with the rest obtained from reference TRBV7-2 and TRBJ1-1, is as follows: GAGVSQSPSNKVTEKGKDVELRCDPISGHTALYWYRQSLGQGLEFLIYFQGNSAPDKSGLPSDRFSAERTGGSVSTLTIQRTQQEDSAVYLCASRPGWGRVTEAFFGQGTRLTVV.

The chain uses TRBV6-1 and TRBJ1-1; tentative D call: TRBD1 (6 bases). This CDR3 contains 12 residues. The ends were cut back, 5 bases at V and 8 bases at J, with 12 bases in the middle. Germline CDR1 is MNHNS and CDR2 is SASEGT. CDR3 in amino acids: CASSPGQTEAFF. CDR3 in DNA: TGTGCCAGCAGTCCCGGACAGACCGAAGCTTTCTTT.

This clonotype was counted many times. This sequence joins TRBV9 and TRBJ1-1; D is unclear. Deletions cut 0 bases from V and 6 bases from J, with 9 bases between. The CDR3 has 13 residues. The germline gives CDR1 SGDLS, CDR2 YYNGEE. For the CDR3, the DNA is TGTGCCAGCAGCGTAGGGGCACGAGCTGAAGCTTTCTTT. Translated: CASSVGARAEAFF. The full variable domain, rest sourced from reference TRBV9 and TRBJ1-1, is DSGVTQTPKHLITATGQRVTLRCSPRSGDLSVYWYQQSLDQGLQFLIQYYNGEERAKGNILERFSAQQFPDLHSELNLSSLELGDSALYFCASSVGARAEAFFGQGTRLTVV.

This chain joins TRBV2 and TRBJ2-7; D remains unclear. This CDR3 has 13 amino acids. Germline CDR1 and CDR2: SNHLY and FYNNEI. V dropped 7 bases and J dropped 2 bases, with 12 bases sitting between them. CDR3 region: CASMWGNPYEQYF. The CDR3 nucleotides are TGTGCCAGCATGTGGGGAAATCCCTACGAGCAGTACTTC.